These T cell receptor beta chains were read from a single sample in a study of T cell changes during pregnancy in multiple sclerosis. Sequencing was performed with immunoSEQ multiplex PCR; in TCRdb, only in-frame clones are kept and a portion is missing. The table shows about 80,000 clones, with approximately 94% occurring only once. This specimen was peripheral blood, taken in the third trimester of pregnancy. These receptors all come from a female donor with multiple sclerosis, enrolled in a pregnancy study. CDR3s include the opening cysteine and the closing phenylalanine or tryptophan. The order of the fields is clone size, D gene, V gene, J gene, CDR3 protein, CDR3 DNA. The D gene is left open where the match is weak. Size tells how often a clone was seen (once, few, many) or the class of an expanded clone, and some rows leave it out.

clone_size: .; d_call: .; v_call: TRBV21-1; j_call: TRBJ1-4; cdr3_aa: CASSKVGRGNDEKLFF; cdr3_nt: .
clone_size: .; d_call: .; v_call: TRBV5-6; j_call: TRBJ1-3; cdr3_aa: CASSFWRGLEGNTIYF; cdr3_nt: TGTGCCAGCAGCTTCTGGCGGGGGCTAGAAGGAAACACCATATATTTT
clone_size: once; d_call: TRBD2; v_call: TRBV7-9; j_call: TRBJ2-3; cdr3_aa: CASSLIGGGPTDTQYF; cdr3_nt: TGTGCCAGCAGCTTAATCGGGGGGGGCCCCACAGATACGCAGTATTTT
clone_size: .; d_call: TRBD1; v_call: TRBV9; j_call: TRBJ1-2; cdr3_aa: CASSVVRRLLGTGGGYTF; cdr3_nt: TGTGCCAGCAGCGTAGTTCGGAGGCTCCTAGGGACAGGGGGTGGCTACACCTTC
clone_size: .; d_call: TRBD1; v_call: TRBV19; j_call: TRBJ2-7; cdr3_aa: CASKDRDSASYEQYF; cdr3_nt: TGTGCCAGCAAAGACCGGGACAGCGCCTCCTACGAGCAGTACTTC
clone_size: .; d_call: .; v_call: TRBV6-1; j_call: TRBJ1-6; cdr3_aa: CASRDSLGNSPLHF; cdr3_nt: TGTGCCAGCAGGGACAGTTTGGGTAATTCACCCCTCCACTTT
clone_size: .; d_call: .; v_call: TRBV9; j_call: TRBJ2-1; cdr3_aa: CASSLIEGGADNEQFF; cdr3_nt: TGTGCCAGCAGCTTAATCGAGGGGGGGGCGGACAATGAGCAGTTCTTC
clone_size: .; d_call: .; v_call: TRBV5-1; j_call: TRBJ2-2; cdr3_aa: CASSLELSPGELFF; cdr3_nt: TGCGCCAGCAGCTTAGAGCTTAGTCCCGGGGAGCTGTTTTTT
clone_size: .; d_call: TRBD1; v_call: TRBV7-8; j_call: TRBJ2-1; cdr3_aa: CASSLLTGSSYNEQFF; cdr3_nt: TGTGCCAGCAGCTTGCTGACAGGGAGCTCCTACAATGAGCAGTTCTTC
clone_size: .; d_call: .; v_call: TRBV11-2; j_call: TRBJ2-1; cdr3_aa: CASSLVSGAVSDEQFF; cdr3_nt: TGTGCCAGCAGCTTAGTAAGTGGGGCCGTAAGCGATGAGCAGTTCTTC
clone_size: .; d_call: .; v_call: TRBV2; j_call: TRBJ1-5; cdr3_aa: CASRLTGKWQPQHF; cdr3_nt: TGTGCCAGCAGACTTACAGGGAAATGGCAGCCCCAGCATTTT
clone_size: .; d_call: .; v_call: TRBV19; j_call: TRBJ1-5; cdr3_aa: CATKEGGGQPQHF; cdr3_nt: TGTGCCACAAAGGAGGGTGGTGGTCAGCCCCAGCATTTT
clone_size: .; d_call: .; v_call: TRBV5-1; j_call: TRBJ2-1; cdr3_aa: CASSLVGGSSSYNEQFF; cdr3_nt: TGCGCCAGCAGCTTGGTGGGGGGAAGTAGCTCCTACAATGAGCAGTTCTTC
clone_size: .; d_call: .; v_call: TRBV7-9; j_call: TRBJ1-2; cdr3_aa: CASSGPTGANYGYTF; cdr3_nt: TGTGCCAGCTCCGGCCCGACAGGAGCTAACTATGGCTACACCTTC
clone_size: once; d_call: TRBD2; v_call: TRBV6-6; j_call: TRBJ2-7; cdr3_aa: CASSRAGGAETYEQYF; cdr3_nt: TGTGCCAGCAGCCGCGCCGGGGGGGCAGAGACCTACGAGCAGTACTTC
clone_size: .; d_call: TRBD1; v_call: TRBV10-3; j_call: TRBJ2-7; cdr3_aa: CAISDLGQGAYEQYF; cdr3_nt: TGTGCCATCAGCGATCTGGGACAGGGAGCCTACGAGCAGTACTTC
clone_size: .; d_call: .; v_call: TRBV15; j_call: TRBJ1-6; cdr3_aa: CATQSDGDSPLHF; cdr3_nt: TGTGCCACCCAGTCGGATGGAGATTCACCCCTCCACTTT
clone_size: .; d_call: TRBD2; v_call: TRBV9; j_call: TRBJ2-5; cdr3_aa: CASSVELAAQETQYF; cdr3_nt: TGTGCCAGCAGCGTAGAGCTAGCGGCACAAGAGACCCAGTACTTC
clone_size: .; d_call: .; v_call: TRBV5-1; j_call: TRBJ2-5; cdr3_aa: CASSLALLGTLYQETQYF; cdr3_nt: TGCGCCAGCAGCTTGGCACTCCTCGGGACTTTGTACCAAGAGACCCAGTACTTC
clone_size: .; d_call: TRBD1; v_call: TRBV30; j_call: TRBJ2-3; cdr3_aa: CAWRHGTGGEDTQYF; cdr3_nt: TGTGCCTGGAGGCACGGGACAGGGGGTGAAGATACGCAGTATTTT
clone_size: .; d_call: .; v_call: TRBV11-1; j_call: TRBJ2-5; cdr3_aa: CASRLVGAFQETQYF; cdr3_nt: TGTGCCAGCAGGCTTGTAGGGGCCTTCCAAGAGACCCAGTACTTC
clone_size: .; d_call: TRBD1; v_call: TRBV7-9; j_call: TRBJ2-7; cdr3_aa: CASSPTGKSYEQYF; cdr3_nt: TGTGCCAGCAGCCCGACAGGGAAGTCCTACGAGCAGTACTTC
clone_size: .; d_call: .; v_call: TRBV5-6; j_call: TRBJ1-1; cdr3_aa: CASSLGDTEAFF; cdr3_nt: TGTGCCAGCAGCTTGGGCGACACTGAAGCTTTCTTT
clone_size: .; d_call: .; v_call: TRBV7-8; j_call: TRBJ2-7; cdr3_aa: CASSHPLSSYEQYF; cdr3_nt: TGTGCCAGCAGCCACCCTCTGAGCTCCTACGAGCAGTACTTC
clone_size: .; d_call: .; v_call: TRBV5-1; j_call: TRBJ1-4; cdr3_aa: CASSLYPHQQEKLFF; cdr3_nt: TGCGCCAGCAGCTTATACCCACATCAACAAGAAAAACTGTTTTTT